This T cell receptor (beta chain) was identified in a study of blood T cell repertoires in COVID-19. Study in general: COVID-19 samples from acute and convalescent phases originated in the United States, Italy and Spain. PBMCs, B-cell-depleted T cells, or T cells were the source of the cDNA or gDNA that made up the material.

In the original analysis: Amplification with reference gene primers provided the estimates of nucleated cell counts. The assay was immunoSEQ multiplex PCR, and TCRdb's table has in-frame clones only and misses some. Clonal size and the V and J genes are those of that table, whereas D and trimming came from the DNA. This sample has roughly 100,000 clones, with 60% to 80% found just once. This CDR3 comprises 17 residues. V was clipped by 5 bases and J by 10 bases; unmatched bases: 20. Germline V gene sequence: CDR1 LNHDA, CDR2 SQIVND (reference sequence). This receptor was identified in a human donor with acute or convalescent COVID-19. The donor label of this sample is uncertain. The V call is TRBV19, the J call TRBJ1-1, with 9 nucleotides matching TRBD1. Material for sequencing was peripheral blood. The CDR3 sequence: CASSFWGGQGGSFGAFF. DNA of the CDR3: TGTGCCAGTAGTTTCTGGGGGGGACAGGGTGGTTCTTTCGGAGCTTTCTTT.